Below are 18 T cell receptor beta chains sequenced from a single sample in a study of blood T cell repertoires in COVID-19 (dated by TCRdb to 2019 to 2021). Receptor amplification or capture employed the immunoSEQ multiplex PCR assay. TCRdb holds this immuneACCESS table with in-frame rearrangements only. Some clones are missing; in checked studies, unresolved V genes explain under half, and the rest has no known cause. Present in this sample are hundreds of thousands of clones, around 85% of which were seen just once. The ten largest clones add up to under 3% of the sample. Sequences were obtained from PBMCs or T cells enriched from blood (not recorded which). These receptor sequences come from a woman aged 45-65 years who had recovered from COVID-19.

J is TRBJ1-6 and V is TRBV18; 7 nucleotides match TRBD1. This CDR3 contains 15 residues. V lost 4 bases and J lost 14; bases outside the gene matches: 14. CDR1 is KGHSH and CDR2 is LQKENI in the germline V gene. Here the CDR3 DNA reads TGTGCCAGCTCACTCACCGGGACAGACCTTCAAGCCCTCCACTTT. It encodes CASSLTGTDLQALHF. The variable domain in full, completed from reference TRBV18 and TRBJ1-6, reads NAGVMQNPRHLVRRRGQEARLRCSPMKGHSHVYWYRQLPEEGLKFMVYLQKENIIDESGMPKERFSAEFPKEGPSILRIQQVVRGDSAAYFCASSLTGTDLQALHFGNGTRLTVT.

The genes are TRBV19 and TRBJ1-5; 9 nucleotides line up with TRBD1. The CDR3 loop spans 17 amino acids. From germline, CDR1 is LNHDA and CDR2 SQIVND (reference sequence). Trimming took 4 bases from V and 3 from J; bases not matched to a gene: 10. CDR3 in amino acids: CASSTLPGQGVNQPQHF. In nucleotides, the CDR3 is TGTGCCAGTAGTACCCTACCGGGACAGGGTGTCAATCAGCCCCAGCATTTT. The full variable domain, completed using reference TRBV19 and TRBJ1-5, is DGGITQSPKYLFRKEGQNVTLSCEQNLNHDAMYWYRQDPGQGLRLIYYSQIVNDFQKGDIAEGYSVSREKKESFPLTVTSAQKNPTAFYLCASSTLPGQGVNQPQHFGDGTRLSIL.

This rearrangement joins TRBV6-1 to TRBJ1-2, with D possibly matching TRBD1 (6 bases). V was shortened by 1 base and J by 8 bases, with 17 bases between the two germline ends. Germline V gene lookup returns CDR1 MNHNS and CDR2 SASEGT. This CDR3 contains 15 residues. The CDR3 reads CASSEVPRTAVGYTF. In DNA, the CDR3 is TGTGCCAGCAGTGAAGTGCCTCGGACAGCTGTGGGCTACACCTTC.

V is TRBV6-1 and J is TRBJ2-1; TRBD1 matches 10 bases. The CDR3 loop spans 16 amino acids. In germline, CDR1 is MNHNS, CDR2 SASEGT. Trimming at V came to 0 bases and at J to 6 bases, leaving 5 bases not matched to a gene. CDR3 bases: TGTGCCAGCAGTGAAGCCCCGGGACAGGGGCGCAATGAGCAGTTCTTC. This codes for CASSEAPGQGRNEQFF.

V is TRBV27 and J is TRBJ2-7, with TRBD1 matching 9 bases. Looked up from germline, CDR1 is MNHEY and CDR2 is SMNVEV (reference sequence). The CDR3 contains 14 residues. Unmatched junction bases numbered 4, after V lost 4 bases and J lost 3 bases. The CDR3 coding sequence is TGTGCCAGCAGTTACAAGACAGGGGGCTACGAGCAGTACTTC. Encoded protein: CASSYKTGGYEQYF.

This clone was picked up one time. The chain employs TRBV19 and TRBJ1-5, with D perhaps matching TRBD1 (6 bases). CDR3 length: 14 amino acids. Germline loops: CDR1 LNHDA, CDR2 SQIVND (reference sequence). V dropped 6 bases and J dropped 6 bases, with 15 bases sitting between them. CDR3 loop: CASSRTGFGQPQHF. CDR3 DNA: TGTGCCAGTAGCAGAACAGGGTTTGGTCAGCCCCAGCATTTT.

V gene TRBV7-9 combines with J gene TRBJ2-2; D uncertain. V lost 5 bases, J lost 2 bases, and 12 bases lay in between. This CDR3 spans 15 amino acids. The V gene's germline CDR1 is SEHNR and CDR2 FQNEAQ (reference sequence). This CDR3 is CASSPPRGNTGELFF. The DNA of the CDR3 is TGTGCCAGCAGCCCCCCGCGCGGAAACACCGGGGAGCTGTTTTTT.

CDR3: CASSSGGDGNTIYF. In DNA, the CDR3 is TGTGCCAGCAGCTCGGGGGGAGACGGAAACACCATATATTTT. V usage is TRBV7-2 and J usage is TRBJ1-3, with D possibly being TRBD1 (5 bases). The germline gives CDR1 SGHTA, CDR2 FQGNSA. The CDR3 has 14 residues. Trimming cost V 4 bases and J 4 bases, with 11 bases left between them.

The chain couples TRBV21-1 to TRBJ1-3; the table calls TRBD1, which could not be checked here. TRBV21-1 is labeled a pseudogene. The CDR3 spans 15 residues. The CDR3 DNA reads TGTGCCAGCAGCAAAGACACCGACTCTGGAAACACCATATATTTT. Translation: CASSKDTDSGNTIYF.

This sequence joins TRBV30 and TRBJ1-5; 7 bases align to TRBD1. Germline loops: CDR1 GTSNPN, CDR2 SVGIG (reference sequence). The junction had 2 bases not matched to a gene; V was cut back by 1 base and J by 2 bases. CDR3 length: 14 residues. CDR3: CAWSGGQGNQPQHF. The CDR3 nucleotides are TGTGCCTGGAGTGGCGGACAGGGCAATCAGCCCCAGCATTTT.

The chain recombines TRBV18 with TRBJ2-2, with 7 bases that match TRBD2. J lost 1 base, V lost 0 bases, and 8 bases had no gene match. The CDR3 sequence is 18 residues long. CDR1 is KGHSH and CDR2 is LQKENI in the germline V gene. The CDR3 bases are TGTGCCAGCTCACCACCGACCGGGAGGCCTCGGAACACCGGGGAGCTGTTTTTT. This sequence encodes CASSPPTGRPRNTGELFF.

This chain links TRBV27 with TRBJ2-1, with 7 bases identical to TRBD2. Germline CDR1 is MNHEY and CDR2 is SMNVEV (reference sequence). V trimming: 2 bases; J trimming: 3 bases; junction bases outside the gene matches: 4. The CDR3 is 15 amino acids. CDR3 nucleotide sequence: TGTGCCAGCAGTTTAGCGGGAGCCTACTACAATGAGCAGTTCTTC. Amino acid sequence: CASSLAGAYYNEQFF.

The CDR3 is CASSLLGTGRDTQYF. The DNA of the CDR3 is TGCGCCAGCAGCTTGTTGGGGACAGGCCGGGATACGCAGTATTTT. V and J are TRBV5-1 and TRBJ2-3; 8 bases line up with TRBD1. Losses at the gene ends were 1 base for V and 6 bases for J; bases not matched to a gene: 7. The CDR3 has 15 residues. Germline V gives CDR1 SGHRS, CDR2 YFSETQ.

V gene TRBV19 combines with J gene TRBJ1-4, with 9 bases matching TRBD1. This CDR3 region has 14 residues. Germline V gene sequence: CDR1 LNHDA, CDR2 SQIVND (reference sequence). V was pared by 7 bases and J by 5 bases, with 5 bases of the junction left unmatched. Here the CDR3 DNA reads TGTGCCAGTATCTCGACAGGGGGAAATGAAAAACTGTTTTTT. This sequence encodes CASISTGGNEKLFF.

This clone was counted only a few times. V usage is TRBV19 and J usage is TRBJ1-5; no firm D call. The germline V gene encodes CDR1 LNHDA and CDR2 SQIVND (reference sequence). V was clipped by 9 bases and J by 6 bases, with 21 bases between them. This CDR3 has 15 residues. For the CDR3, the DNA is TGTGCCAGCATACCCTCGACGGGTACCAGTCAGCCCCAGCATTTT. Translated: CASIPSTGTSQPQHF.

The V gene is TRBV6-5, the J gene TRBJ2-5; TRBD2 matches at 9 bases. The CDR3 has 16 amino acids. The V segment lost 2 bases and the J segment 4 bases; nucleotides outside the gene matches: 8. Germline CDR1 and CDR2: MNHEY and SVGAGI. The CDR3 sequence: CASSYGAGGPGETQYF. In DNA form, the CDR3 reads TGTGCCAGCAGTTACGGTGCGGGGGGGCCGGGAGAGACCCAGTACTTC.

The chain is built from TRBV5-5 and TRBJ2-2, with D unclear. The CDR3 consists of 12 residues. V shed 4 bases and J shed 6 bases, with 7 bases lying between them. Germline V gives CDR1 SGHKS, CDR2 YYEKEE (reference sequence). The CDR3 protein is CASSLFPGELFF. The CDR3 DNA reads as TGTGCCAGCAGCCTGTTCCCCGGGGAGCTGTTTTTT.

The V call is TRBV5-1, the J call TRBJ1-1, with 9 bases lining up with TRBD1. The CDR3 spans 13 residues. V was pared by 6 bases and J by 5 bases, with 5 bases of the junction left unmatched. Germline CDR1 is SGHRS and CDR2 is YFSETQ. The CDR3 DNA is TGCGCCAGCACGGGACAGGGACATACTGAAGCTTTCTTT. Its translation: CASTGQGHTEAFF.